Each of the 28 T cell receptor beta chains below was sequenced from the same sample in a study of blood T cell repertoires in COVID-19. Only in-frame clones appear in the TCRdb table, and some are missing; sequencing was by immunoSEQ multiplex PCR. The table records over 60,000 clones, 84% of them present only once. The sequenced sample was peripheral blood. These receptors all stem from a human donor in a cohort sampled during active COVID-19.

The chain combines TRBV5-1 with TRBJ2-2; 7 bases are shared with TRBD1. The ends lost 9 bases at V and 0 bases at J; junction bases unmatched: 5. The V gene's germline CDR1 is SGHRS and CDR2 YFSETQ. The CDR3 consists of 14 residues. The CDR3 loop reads CATKGASNTGELFF. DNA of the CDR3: TGCGCCACCAAGGGGGCTTCGAACACCGGGGAGCTGTTTTTT.

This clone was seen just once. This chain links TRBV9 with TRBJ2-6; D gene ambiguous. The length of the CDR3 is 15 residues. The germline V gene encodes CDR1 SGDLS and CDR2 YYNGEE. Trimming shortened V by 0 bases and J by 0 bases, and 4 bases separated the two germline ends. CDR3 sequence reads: CASSVGVSGANVLTF. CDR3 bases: TGTGCCAGCAGCGTAGGAGTCTCTGGGGCCAACGTCCTGACTTTC. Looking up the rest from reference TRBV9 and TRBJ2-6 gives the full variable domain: DSGVTQTPKHLITATGQRVTLRCSPRSGDLSVYWYQQSLDQGLQFLIQYYNGEERAKGNILERFSAQQFPDLHSELNLSSLELGDSALYFCASSVGVSGANVLTFGAGSRLTVL.

The CDR3, as DNA: TGTGCCAGCAGCTTAGCGGGGGGAAAGCCCGGGGAGCTGTTTTTT. Protein product: CASSLAGGKPGELFF. This chain links TRBV7-2 with TRBJ2-2, with D perhaps TRBD2 (6 bases). Trimming stripped 0 bases from V and 6 bases from J, with 11 bases between. The CDR3 length is 15 residues. Germline V lookup: CDR1 SGHTA, CDR2 FQGNSA.

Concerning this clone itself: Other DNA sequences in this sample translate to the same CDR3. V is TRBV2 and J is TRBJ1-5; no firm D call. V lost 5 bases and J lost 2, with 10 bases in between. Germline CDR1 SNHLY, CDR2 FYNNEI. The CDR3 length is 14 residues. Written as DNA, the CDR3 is TGTGCCAGCAGTAGAAGTCGGGGCAATCAGCCCCAGCATTTT. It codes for CASSRSRGNQPQHF.

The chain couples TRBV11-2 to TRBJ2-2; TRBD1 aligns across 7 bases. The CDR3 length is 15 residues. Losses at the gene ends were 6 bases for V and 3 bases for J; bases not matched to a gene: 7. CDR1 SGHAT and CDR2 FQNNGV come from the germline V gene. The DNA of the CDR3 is TGTGCCAGCAGTCCGACAGGGTCGGACACCGGGGAGCTGTTTTTT. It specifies CASSPTGSDTGELFF. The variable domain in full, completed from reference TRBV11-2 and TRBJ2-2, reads EAGVAQSPRYKIIEKRQSVAFWCNPISGHATLYWYQQILGQGPKLLIQFQNNGVVDDSQLPKDRFSAERLKGVDSTLKIQPAKLEDSAVYLCASSPTGSDTGELFFGEGSRLTVL.

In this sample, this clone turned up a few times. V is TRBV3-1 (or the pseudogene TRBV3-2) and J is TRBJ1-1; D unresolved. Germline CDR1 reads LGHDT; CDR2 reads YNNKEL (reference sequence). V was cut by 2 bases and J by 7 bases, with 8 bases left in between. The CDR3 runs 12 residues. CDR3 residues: CASSQTGREAFF. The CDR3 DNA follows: TGTGCCAGCAGCCAAACGGGTCGTGAAGCTTTCTTT.

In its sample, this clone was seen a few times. In DNA, the CDR3 is TGTGCCAGCACCGGGACAAGCCCCCTTTCTGGCTACACCTTC. Translating it yields CASTGTSPLSGYTF. V and J are TRBV2 and TRBJ1-2, with D perhaps matching TRBD1 (6 bases). The CDR3 has 14 amino acids. Per the germline V gene, CDR1 is SNHLY and CDR2 is FYNNEI. V was cut by 7 bases and J by 7 bases, with 19 bases left in between.

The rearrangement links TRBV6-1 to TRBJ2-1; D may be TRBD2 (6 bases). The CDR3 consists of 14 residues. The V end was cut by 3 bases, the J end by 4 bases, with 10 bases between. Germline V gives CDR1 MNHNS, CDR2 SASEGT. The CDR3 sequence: CASSDGGAYNEQFF. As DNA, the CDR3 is TGTGCCAGCAGTGATGGAGGGGCGTACAATGAGCAGTTCTTC.

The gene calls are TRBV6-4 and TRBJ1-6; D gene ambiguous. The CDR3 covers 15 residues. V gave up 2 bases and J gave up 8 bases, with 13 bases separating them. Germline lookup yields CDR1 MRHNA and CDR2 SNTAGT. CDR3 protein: CASSDSREGYSPLHF. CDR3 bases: TGTGCCAGCAGTGACAGTCGGGAAGGGTATTCACCCCTCCACTTT.

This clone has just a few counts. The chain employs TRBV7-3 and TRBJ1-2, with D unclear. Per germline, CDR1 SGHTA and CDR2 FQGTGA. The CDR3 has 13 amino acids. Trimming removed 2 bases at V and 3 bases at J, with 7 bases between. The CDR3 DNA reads TGTGCCAGCAGCTTACGGGATGACTATGGCTACACCTTC. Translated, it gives CASSLRDDYGYTF. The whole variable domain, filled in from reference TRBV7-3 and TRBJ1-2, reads GAGVSQTPSNKVTEKGKYVELRCDPISGHTALYWYRQSLGQGPEFLIYFQGTGAADDSGLPNDRFFAVRPEGSVSTLKIQRTERGDSAVYLCASSLRDDYGYTFGSGTRLTVV.

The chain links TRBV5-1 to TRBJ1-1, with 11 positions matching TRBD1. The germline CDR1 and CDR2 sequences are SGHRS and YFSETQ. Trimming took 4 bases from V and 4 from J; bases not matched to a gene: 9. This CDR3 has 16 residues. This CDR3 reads CASSLGTGGFGTEAFF. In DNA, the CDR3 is TGCGCCAGCAGCCTGGGGACAGGGGGATTTGGCACTGAAGCTTTCTTT.

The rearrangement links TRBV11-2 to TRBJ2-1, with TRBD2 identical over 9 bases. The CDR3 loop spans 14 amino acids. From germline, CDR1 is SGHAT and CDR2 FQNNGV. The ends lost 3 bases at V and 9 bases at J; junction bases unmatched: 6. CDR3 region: CASSLSLAGSEQFF. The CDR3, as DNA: TGTGCCAGCAGCTTGAGTCTAGCGGGGAGTGAGCAGTTCTTC.

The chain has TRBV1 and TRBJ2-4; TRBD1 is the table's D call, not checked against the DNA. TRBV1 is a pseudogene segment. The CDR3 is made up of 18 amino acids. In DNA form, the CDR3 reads TGCACCAGCAGCCACCCGCCGGGACAGGGGGCGGGTAAAAACATTCAGTACTTC. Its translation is CTSSHPPGQGAGKNIQYF.

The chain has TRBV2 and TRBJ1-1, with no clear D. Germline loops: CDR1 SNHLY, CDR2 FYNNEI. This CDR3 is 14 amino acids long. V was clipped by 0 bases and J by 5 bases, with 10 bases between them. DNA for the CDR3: TGTGCCAGCAGTGAAGCGCTTCGGGGAACTGAAGCTTTCTTT. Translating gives CASSEALRGTEAFF.

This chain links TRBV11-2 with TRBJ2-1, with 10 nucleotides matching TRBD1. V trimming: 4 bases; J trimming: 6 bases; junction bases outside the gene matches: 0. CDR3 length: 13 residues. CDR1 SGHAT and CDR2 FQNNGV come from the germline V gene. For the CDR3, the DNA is TGTGCCAGCAGCTGGGACAGGGGCAATGAGCAGTTCTTC. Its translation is CASSWDRGNEQFF.

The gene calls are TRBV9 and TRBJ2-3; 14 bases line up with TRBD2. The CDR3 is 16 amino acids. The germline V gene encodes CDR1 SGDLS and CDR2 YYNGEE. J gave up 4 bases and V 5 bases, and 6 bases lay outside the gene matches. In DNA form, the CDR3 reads TGTGCCAGCAGTTCCGGACTAGCGGGAGGATCAGATACGCAGTATTTT. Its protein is CASSSGLAGGSDTQYF.

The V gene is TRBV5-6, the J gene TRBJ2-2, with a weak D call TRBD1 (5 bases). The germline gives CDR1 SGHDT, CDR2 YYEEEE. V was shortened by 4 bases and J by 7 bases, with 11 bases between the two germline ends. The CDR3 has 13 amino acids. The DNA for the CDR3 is TGTGCCAGCAGCCCCCAGGGATTCGGGGAGCTGTTTTTT. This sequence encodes CASSPQGFGELFF.

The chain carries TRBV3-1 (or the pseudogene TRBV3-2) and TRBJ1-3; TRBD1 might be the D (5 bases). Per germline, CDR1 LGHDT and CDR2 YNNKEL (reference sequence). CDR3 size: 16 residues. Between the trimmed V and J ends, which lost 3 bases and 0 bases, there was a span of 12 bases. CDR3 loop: CASSQSPGVSGNTIYF. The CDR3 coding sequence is TGTGCCAGCAGCCAGTCCCCGGGGGTCTCTGGAAACACCATATATTTT.

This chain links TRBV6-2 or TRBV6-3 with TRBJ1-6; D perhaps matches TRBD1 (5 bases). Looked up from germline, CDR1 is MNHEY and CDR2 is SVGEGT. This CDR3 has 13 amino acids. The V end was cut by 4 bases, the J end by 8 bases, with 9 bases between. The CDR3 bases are TGTGCCAGCAGTTCAGGGTTTGATTCACCCCTCCACTTT. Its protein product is CASSSGFDSPLHF.

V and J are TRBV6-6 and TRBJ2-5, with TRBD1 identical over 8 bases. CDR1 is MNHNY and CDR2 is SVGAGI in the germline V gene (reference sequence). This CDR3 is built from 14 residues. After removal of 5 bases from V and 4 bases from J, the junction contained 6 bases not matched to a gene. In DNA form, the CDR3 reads TGTGCCAGCAGTCACCGGACAGGGTTAGAGACCCAGTACTTC. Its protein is CASSHRTGLETQYF.

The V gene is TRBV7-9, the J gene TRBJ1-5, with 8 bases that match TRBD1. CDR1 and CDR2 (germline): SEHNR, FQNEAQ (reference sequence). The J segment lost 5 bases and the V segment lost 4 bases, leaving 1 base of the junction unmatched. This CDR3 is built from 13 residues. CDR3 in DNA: TGTGCCAGCAGCTCGGACAGGGATCAGCCCCAGCATTTT. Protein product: CASSSDRDQPQHF.

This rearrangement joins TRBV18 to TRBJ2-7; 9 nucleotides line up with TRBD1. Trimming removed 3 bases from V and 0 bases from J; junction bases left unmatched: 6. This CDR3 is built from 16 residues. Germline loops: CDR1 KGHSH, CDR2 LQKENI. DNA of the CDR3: TGTGCCAGCTCACCGGGGACAGGGATAGGCTCCTACGAGCAGTACTTC. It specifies CASSPGTGIGSYEQYF.

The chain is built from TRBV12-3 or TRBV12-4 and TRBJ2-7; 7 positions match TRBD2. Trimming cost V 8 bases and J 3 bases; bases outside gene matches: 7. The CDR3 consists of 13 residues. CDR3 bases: TGTGCCAGCGCAAGTTGGGGGGGCTACGAGCAGTACTTC. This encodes CASASWGGYEQYF.

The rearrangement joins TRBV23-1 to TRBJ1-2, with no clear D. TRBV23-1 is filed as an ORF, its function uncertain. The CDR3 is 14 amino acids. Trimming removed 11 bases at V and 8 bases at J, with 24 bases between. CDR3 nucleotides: TGCGCCCCCCTTTCATCGAGTTCCCTCGTGGGCTACACCTTC. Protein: CAPLSSSSLVGYTF.

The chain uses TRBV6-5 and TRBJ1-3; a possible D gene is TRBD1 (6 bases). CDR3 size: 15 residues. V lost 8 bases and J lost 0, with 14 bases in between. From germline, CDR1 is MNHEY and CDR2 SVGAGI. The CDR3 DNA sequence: TGTGCCAGCTCGGGGGGCAGCACCTCTGGAAACACCATATATTTT. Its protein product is CASSGGSTSGNTIYF.

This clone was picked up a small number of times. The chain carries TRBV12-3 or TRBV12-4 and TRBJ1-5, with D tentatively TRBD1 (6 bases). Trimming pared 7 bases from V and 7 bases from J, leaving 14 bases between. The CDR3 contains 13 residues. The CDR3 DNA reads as TGTGCCAGCATGGTGTCAGGGGACCAGCCCCAGCATTTT. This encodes CASMVSGDQPQHF.

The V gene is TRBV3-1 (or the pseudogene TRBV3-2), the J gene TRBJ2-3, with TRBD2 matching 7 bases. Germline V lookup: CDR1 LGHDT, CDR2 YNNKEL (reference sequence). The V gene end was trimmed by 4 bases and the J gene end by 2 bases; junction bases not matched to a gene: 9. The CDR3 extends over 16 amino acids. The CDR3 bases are TGTGCCAGCAGCCTAAGCAAAGCGGGACTCACAGATACGCAGTATTTT. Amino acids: CASSLSKAGLTDTQYF.

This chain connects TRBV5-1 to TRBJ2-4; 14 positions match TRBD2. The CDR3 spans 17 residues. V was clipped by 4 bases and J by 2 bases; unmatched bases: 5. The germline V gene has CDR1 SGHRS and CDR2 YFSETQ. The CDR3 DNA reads TGCGCCAGCAGCCCCGGGACTAGCGGGAGCTCCAAAAACATTCAGTACTTC. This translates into CASSPGTSGSSKNIQYF.